One sample yielded the 27 T cell receptor beta chains listed below, sequenced in a study of T cell responses to AZD1222 COVID-19 vaccine. TCRdb keeps only in-frame clones here, not all; method: immunoSEQ multiplex PCR. In the table there are around 100,000 clones, less than 90% of which are singletons. The sample was peripheral blood, taken on day 0 of AZD1222 vaccination. These receptor sequences come from an adult in good health.

This chain uses TRBV19 with TRBJ1-5, with D unclear. This CDR3 comprises 13 residues. Germline assignment: CDR1 LNHDA and CDR2 SQIVND (reference sequence). Between the trimmed V and J ends, which lost 3 bases and 5 bases, there was a span of 8 bases. The CDR3 DNA reads TGTGCCAGTAGTATCTGGGAACATCAGCCCCAGCATTTT. It specifies CASSIWEHQPQHF.

This clone was detected once. The V gene is TRBV5-1, the J gene TRBJ2-5, with a possible D match to TRBD2 (6 bases). Germline V gives CDR1 SGHRS, CDR2 YFSETQ. Trimming took off 4 bases at V and 4 bases at J, with 8 bases between the two ends. The CDR3 sequence is 12 residues long. CDR3 in amino acids: CASSLEGETQYF. The CDR3 DNA reads TGCGCCAGCAGCCTGGAGGGAGAGACCCAGTACTTC. Together with reference TRBV5-1 and TRBJ2-5, the CDR3 gives the full variable domain: KAGVTQTPRYLIKTRGQQVTLSCSPISGHRSVSWYQQTPGQGLQFLFEYFSETQRNKGNFPGRFSGRQFSNSRSEMNVSTLELGDSALYLCASSLEGETQYFGPGTRLLVL.

The rearrangement joins TRBV19 to TRBJ1-5; D gene ambiguous. V lost 1 base and J 7 bases, leaving 11 bases between the germline ends. The CDR3 has 14 residues. CDR1 is LNHDA, CDR2 SQIVND, per germline (reference sequence). Written as DNA, the CDR3 is TGTGCCAGTAGTATAGTTACTTCCGGGCAGCCCCAGCATTTT. This codes for CASSIVTSGQPQHF.

The chain joins TRBV9 to TRBJ1-6; 8 positions match TRBD1. CDR1 and CDR2 from the germline V gene are SGDLS and YYNGEE. The CDR3 runs 18 residues. With V trimmed by 3 bases and J by 8 bases, 16 bases remained unmatched. CDR3 region: CASSASREGDRGDSPLHF. The CDR3 nucleotides read TGTGCCAGCAGCGCGAGTAGGGAGGGAGACAGGGGCGATTCACCCCTCCACTTT.

The J gene is TRBJ2-7, the V gene TRBV19; D possibly uses TRBD1 or TRBD2 (5 bases each). Germline V CDR1 and CDR2: LNHDA, SQIVND (reference sequence). The ends were cut back, 3 bases at V and 7 bases at J, with 16 bases in the middle. This CDR3 comprises 14 residues. CDR3 protein: CASSMWDVLGEQYF. As DNA, the CDR3 is TGTGCCAGTAGTATGTGGGACGTGCTGGGGGAGCAGTACTTC.

This chain connects TRBV28 to TRBJ2-1; D remains ambiguous. There are 14 residues in the CDR3. With 7 bases removed from V and 7 bases from J, the gap between germline ends came to 17 bases. Germline loops: CDR1 MDHEN, CDR2 SYDVKM. The CDR3: CASTPAAKGNEQFF. For the CDR3, the DNA is TGTGCCAGCACCCCGGCTGCAAAAGGGAATGAGCAGTTCTTC.

The genes are TRBV27 and TRBJ1-2; 9 nucleotides align to TRBD1. CDR3 length: 14 residues. V trimming: 6 bases; J trimming: 6 bases; junction bases outside the gene matches: 8. Per the germline V gene, CDR1 is MNHEY and CDR2 is SMNVEV (reference sequence). Here the CDR3 DNA reads TGTGCCAGCAGGAACAAACAGGGGGCGCATGGCTACACCTTC. Protein sequence: CASRNKQGAHGYTF.

The chain joins TRBV6-6 to TRBJ2-4; 10 bases agree with TRBD1. The CDR3 is made up of 15 amino acids. Germline trimming cut 5 bases from V and 8 bases from J; bases unmatched to any gene: 9. Germline loops: CDR1 MNHNY, CDR2 SVGAGI (reference sequence). CDR3 nucleotide sequence: TGTGCCAGCAGTATACCGGGACAGGGGTCTTACATTCAGTACTTC. Translating gives CASSIPGQGSYIQYF.

The chain has TRBV6-5 and TRBJ1-1, with D possibly being TRBD1 (5 bases). Germline CDR1 MNHEY, CDR2 SVGAGI. Trimming shortened V by 2 bases and J by 7 bases, and 11 bases separated the two germline ends. The CDR3 is 13 amino acids. The CDR3 is CASSYLDSREAFF. CDR3 nucleotides: TGTGCCAGCAGTTACCTCGACAGTCGTGAAGCTTTCTTT.

The J gene is TRBJ2-3, the V gene TRBV27; D unresolved. The CDR3 has 13 residues. Germline-derived CDR1 and CDR2 are MNHEY and SMNVEV (reference sequence). V shed 5 bases and J shed 6 bases, with 12 bases lying between them. The CDR3 sequence: CASSTLGGDTQYF. In DNA, the CDR3 is TGTGCCAGCAGTACGTTAGGTGGTGATACGCAGTATTTT.

The J gene is TRBJ1-6, the V gene TRBV11-3; TRBD1 aligns across 7 bases. The V gene end was trimmed by 5 bases and the J gene end by 7 bases; junction bases not matched to a gene: 2. Germline CDR1 SGHNT, CDR2 YENEEA. The CDR3 extends over 13 amino acids. The CDR3 protein is CASSPDRNSPLHF. The CDR3 DNA reads TGTGCCAGCAGCCCGGACAGGAATTCACCCCTCCACTTT.

The rearrangement joins TRBV5-1 to TRBJ1-1; D not certain. V was cut by 3 bases and J by 0 bases, with 6 bases left in between. Germline V gives CDR1 SGHRS, CDR2 YFSETQ. The CDR3 consists of 13 residues. The chain's CDR3 is CASSSSVNTEAFF. CDR3 nucleotides: TGCGCCAGCAGCTCCTCAGTGAACACTGAAGCTTTCTTT.

The gene calls are TRBV6-1 and TRBJ2-7; a weak D match, TRBD1 (6 bases). From germline, CDR1 is MNHNS and CDR2 SASEGT. This CDR3 is built from 15 residues. Trimming cost V 3 bases and J 7 bases, with 19 bases left between them. The CDR3 DNA reads TGTGCCAGCAGTGAGGGGGCAGGGGATCCCTTAGAGCAGTACTTC. It specifies CASSEGAGDPLEQYF.

The chain couples TRBV18 to TRBJ2-3, with 8 bases lining up with TRBD1. V lost 3 bases to trimming and J lost 5 bases; unmatched junction nucleotides: 7. CDR1 and CDR2 (germline): KGHSH, LQKENI. The CDR3 has 15 amino acids. CDR3 DNA: TGTGCCAGCTCACCTCGAGGACAGGGTCAAGATACGCAGTATTTT. Amino acids: CASSPRGQGQDTQYF.

V gene TRBV11-3 combines with J gene TRBJ2-3; no definite D call. The CDR3 is 12 residues long. CDR1 and CDR2 from the germline V gene are SGHNT and YENEEA. Trimming cost V 5 bases and J 4 bases, with 7 bases left between them. CDR3 sequence: CASSKRSDTQYF. CDR3 nucleotide sequence: TGTGCCAGCAGCAAGAGGTCAGATACGCAGTATTTT.

CDR3: CAIRRAGGEGEQYF. The DNA for the CDR3 is TGTGCCATCAGGAGAGCGGGAGGGGAGGGCGAGCAGTACTTC. The rearrangement joins TRBV10-3 to TRBJ2-7; TRBD2 matches at 10 bases. The V gene end was trimmed by 6 bases and the J gene end by 6 bases; junction bases not matched to a gene: 8. From germline, CDR1 is ENHRY and CDR2 SYGVKD. The CDR3 consists of 14 residues.

The chain employs TRBV18 and TRBJ1-3; 8 bases line up with TRBD1. The germline gives CDR1 KGHSH, CDR2 LQKENI. Trimming removed 3 bases from V and 3 bases from J; junction bases left unmatched: 13. The CDR3 has 18 residues. DNA of the CDR3: TGTGCCAGCTCACCGGGGACAGGAGGGTCCTCGCTTGGAAACACCATATATTTT. The encoded protein is CASSPGTGGSSLGNTIYF. The full variable domain, its missing parts supplied by reference TRBV18 and TRBJ1-3, is NAGVMQNPRHLVRRRGQEARLRCSPMKGHSHVYWYRQLPEEGLKFMVYLQKENIIDESGMPKERFSAEFPKEGPSILRIQQVVRGDSAAYFCASSPGTGGSSLGNTIYFGEGSWLTVV.

This chain links TRBV7-9 with TRBJ1-1; D gene uncertain. CDR3 size: 13 residues. Germline values: CDR1 SEHNR, CDR2 FQNEAQ (reference sequence). The ends were cut back, 8 bases at V and 0 bases at J, with 10 bases in the middle. The CDR3 DNA follows: TGTGCCAGCTGTGAGTATCTGAACACTGAAGCTTTCTTT. As protein: CASCEYLNTEAFF. Complete variable domain (other parts from reference TRBV7-9 and TRBJ1-1): DTGVSQNPRHKITKRGQNVTFRCDPISEHNRLYWYRQTLGQGPEFLTYFQNEAQLEKSRLLSDRFSAERPKGSFSTLEIQRTEQGDSAMYLCASCEYLNTEAFFGQGTRLTVV.

This sequence joins TRBV7-2 and TRBJ1-1; D is possibly TRBD1 (5 bases). The CDR3 sequence is 16 residues long. From germline, CDR1 is SGHTA and CDR2 FQGNSA. Deletions cut 1 base from V and 11 bases from J, with 23 bases between. The CDR3 loop reads CASSLGLALRGEGAFF. CDR3 nucleotides: TGTGCCAGCAGCTTAGGTCTCGCCCTCAGAGGGGAAGGGGCTTTCTTT.

This clone was seen a handful of times. The chain recombines TRBV6-2 or TRBV6-3 with TRBJ2-7; no reliable D call. Germline CDR1 reads MNHEY; CDR2 reads SVGEGT. This CDR3 spans 11 amino acids. V lost 5 bases to trimming and J lost 4 bases, with 6 bases between them. The chain's CDR3 is CASSRVYEQYF. The CDR3 DNA reads TGTGCCAGCAGTAGAGTTTACGAGCAGTACTTC.

J is TRBJ2-7 and V is TRBV19, with TRBD1 as a possible D gene (6 bases). This CDR3 contains 15 residues. Germline V CDR1 and CDR2: LNHDA, SQIVND (reference sequence). V was cut by 6 bases and J by 0 bases, with 15 bases left in between. The CDR3 sequence is CASRVTGYSSYEQYF. For the CDR3, the DNA is TGTGCCAGTAGAGTAACAGGGTATTCCTCCTACGAGCAGTACTTC.

The V gene is TRBV7-9, the J gene TRBJ2-1; D is uncertain. Germline V lookup: CDR1 SEHNR, CDR2 FQNEAQ (reference sequence). The CDR3 spans 13 residues. V was clipped by 5 bases and J by 5 bases, with 10 bases between them. This CDR3 is CASSLSTNNEQFF. The CDR3 DNA reads TGTGCCAGCAGCCTGAGTACCAACAATGAGCAGTTCTTC. Supplemented by reference TRBV7-9 and TRBJ2-1, the full variable domain reads DTGVSQNPRHKITKRGQNVTFRCDPISEHNRLYWYRQTLGQGPEFLTYFQNEAQLEKSRLLSDRFSAERPKGSFSTLEIQRTEQGDSAMYLCASSLSTNNEQFFGPGTRLTVL.

The V gene is TRBV30, the J gene TRBJ1-5; D is perhaps TRBD1 (5 bases). The CDR3 has 14 residues. Trimming took off 1 base at V and 7 bases at J, with 14 bases between the two ends. The germline gives CDR1 GTSNPN, CDR2 SVGIG (reference sequence). The CDR3 spells CAWSAGPGKQPQHF. DNA for the CDR3: TGTGCCTGGAGTGCGGGACCGGGGAAGCAGCCCCAGCATTTT.

The chain uses TRBV18 and TRBJ2-3, with D unresolved. V lost 0 bases to trimming and J lost 0 bases, with 10 bases between them. The CDR3 runs to 16 residues. Germline loops: CDR1 KGHSH, CDR2 LQKENI. The CDR3 spells CASSPPSTASTDTQYF. DNA of the CDR3: TGTGCCAGCTCACCACCTTCGACGGCCAGCACAGATACGCAGTATTTT.

The chain recombines TRBV6-2 or TRBV6-3 with TRBJ1-2; a weak D match, TRBD1 (6 bases). V was clipped by 5 bases and J by 1 base, with 11 bases between them. The CDR3 consists of 14 residues. Germline CDR1 and CDR2: MNHEY and SVGEGT. In nucleotides, the CDR3 is TGTGCCAGCAGTGTCAGGGGCCGTAACTATGGCTACACCTTC. Translation gives CASSVRGRNYGYTF.

The chain is built from TRBV15 and TRBJ1-1, with D perhaps matching TRBD1 (6 bases). The V and J ends lost 0 bases and 7 bases respectively, with 21 bases between them. Germline CDR1 and CDR2: LNHNV and YYDKDF (reference sequence). This CDR3 is 17 amino acids long. CDR3 nucleotide sequence: TGTGCCACCAGCAGAGATCCCCAGCAGGGGTGGAGAATTGAAGCTTTCTTT. It yields the protein CATSRDPQQGWRIEAFF.

This chain joins TRBV5-4 and TRBJ2-5; 7 positions match TRBD1. The ends lost 4 bases at V and 2 bases at J; junction bases unmatched: 5. The CDR3 is 14 amino acids. Germline lookup yields CDR1 SGHNT and CDR2 YYREEE (reference sequence). The CDR3 region is CASSLGTVQETQYF. The CDR3 region has the DNA TGTGCCAGCAGCCTTGGGACAGTTCAAGAGACCCAGTACTTC.